Listed below are T cell receptor beta chains from one sample, sequenced in a study of cytomegalovirus exposure and HLA in healthy donors. Only in-frame clones appear in the TCRdb table, and some are missing; sequencing was by immunoSEQ multiplex PCR. The data show 62,000 or so clones, 65% to 90% seen once. The sequenced sample consisted of PBMCs. The receptors come from a man aged 30 to 45 in good health and CMV-seronegative. Each CDR3 is given with its conserved first and last residue. D genes are given only for firm matches. Expanded clones are given a class, and other clones once, few, many or no size at all.

clone_size,d_call,v_call,j_call,cdr3_nt,cdr3_aa
NA,NA,TRBV6-5,TRBJ2-5,TGTGCCAGCAGCCTCGACACGGTTGGGACCCAGTACTTC,CASSLDTVGTQYF
NA,TRBD2,TRBV7-2,TRBJ2-1,TGTGCCAGCAGCTTGGCGGGGGGGCGTTACCATGAGCAGTTCTTC,CASSLAGGRYHEQFF
NA,TRBD1,TRBV9,TRBJ2-5,TGTGCCAGCAGCGCCCACCGGACAGGGAAAGAGACCCAGTACTTC,CASSAHRTGKETQYF
NA,TRBD2,TRBV7-8,TRBJ2-5,TGTGCCAGCAGGATGGTCAGCGGGGGGGCTACTGGGGTGACCCAGTACTTC,CASRMVSGGATGVTQYF
NA,NA,TRBV11-2,TRBJ1-1,TGTGCCAGCAGCTTGGCGGGCACTGAAGCTTTCTTT,CASSLAGTEAFF
NA,NA,TRBV29-1,TRBJ2-1,TGCAGCGTTGAAGAAGGAGTTGCTGAGCAGTTCTTC,CSVEEGVAEQFF
NA,TRBD1,TRBV11-3,TRBJ1-4,TGTGCCAGCAGCCGACAGGGGGGGAAACTGTTTTTT,CASSRQGGKLFF
NA,NA,TRBV4-1,TRBJ1-6,TGCGCCAGCAGCCAAGGAGGGAATTCACCCCTCCACTTT,CASSQGGNSPLHF
NA,TRBD1,TRBV7-9,TRBJ1-2,TGTGCCAGCAGTTCCGGGACAGGGGAGGGCTACACCTTC,CASSSGTGEGYTF
NA,NA,TRBV14,TRBJ1-6,TGTGCCAGCAGCCAACTGACTTATAATTCACCCCTCCACTTT,CASSQLTYNSPLHF
NA,NA,TRBV11-3,TRBJ2-2,TGTGCCAGCAGCCCAACTTCCGGGGAGCTGTTTTTT,CASSPTSGELFF
NA,NA,TRBV7-8,TRBJ1-5,TGTGCCAGCAGCTACGGGACACCGGGCAATCAGCCCCAGCATTTT,CASSYGTPGNQPQHF
NA,NA,TRBV4-1,TRBJ2-1,TGCGCCAGCAGCCCGCCGGAGGCGGCCACCCGAGAGCAGTTCTTC,CASSPPEAATREQFF
few,NA,TRBV4-3,TRBJ2-4,TGCGCCAGCAGCCAGGGCACGACCTTAGCCAAAAACATTCAGTACTTC,CASSQGTTLAKNIQYF
few,NA,TRBV5-1,TRBJ1-1,TGCGCCAGCAGCTTGGAAGGGGTTGGGACTGAAGCTTTCTTT,CASSLEGVGTEAFF
once,TRBD2,TRBV10-3,TRBJ2-1,TGTGCCATCAGTGACTCATCAATACTAGCGGGAGGTTTCGATGAGCAGTTCTTC,CAISDSSILAGGFDEQFF
NA,TRBD2,TRBV2,TRBJ2-5,TGTGCCAGCAGTGAAGGGTGGCGGGGGGAAGAGACCCAGTACTTC,CASSEGWRGEETQYF
NA,TRBD1,TRBV10-3,TRBJ2-7,TGTGCCATCAGACCCCGTCCGGGACAGACCTACGAGCAGTACTTC,CAIRPRPGQTYEQYF
NA,NA,TRBV2,TRBJ2-7,TGTGCCAGCAGTGGTACAGGCTACAACGAGCAGTACTTC,CASSGTGYNEQYF
NA,NA,TRBV7-8,TRBJ1-1,TGTGCCAGCATACGTATAGGGGATACTGAAGCTTTCTTT,CASIRIGDTEAFF
NA,TRBD2,TRBV7-2,TRBJ2-1,TGTGCCAGCAGCCCCTCGACTAGCGGGAGGGCGTGGTTCTTC,CASSPSTSGRAWFF
NA,NA,TRBV29-1,TRBJ2-6,TGCAGCGTTGTTATATGGGACTGGGGGTCTGGGGCCAACGTCCTGACTTTC,CSVVIWDWGSGANVLTF
NA,TRBD1,TRBV5-1,TRBJ2-5,TGCGCCAGCAGCCGGGCAGGGGGCTGGCAAGAGACCCAGTACTTC,CASSRAGGWQETQYF
NA,TRBD1,TRBV5-1,TRBJ2-5,TGCGCCAGCAGCAATACAGGGGGCAAGGAGACCCAGTACTTC,CASSNTGGKETQYF
NA,NA,TRBV4-3,TRBJ2-5,TGCGCCAGCAGCCAAGATCGGCAGGGCCAAGAGACCCAGTACTTC,CASSQDRQGQETQYF
once,TRBD2,TRBV10-3,TRBJ2-1,TGTGCCATCAGTGACCGGACTAGCGGGAGAGTTTATGAGCAGTTCTTC,CAISDRTSGRVYEQFF
NA,TRBD1,TRBV25-1,TRBJ2-3,TGTGCCAGCAGTGAATATAAAGGGACAGGGGGCTTGGGAGATACGCAGTATTTT,CASSEYKGTGGLGDTQYF
once,TRBD2,TRBV11-3,TRBJ2-7,TGTGCCAGCAGCTTAGACGGACTAGATCTTTACGAGCAGTACTTC,CASSLDGLDLYEQYF
NA,TRBD1,TRBV2,TRBJ1-5,TGTGCCAGCAGTGAGGGGACAGGCAATCAGCCCCAGCATTTT,CASSEGTGNQPQHF
few,TRBD1,TRBV30,TRBJ2-3,TGTGCCTGGAGTGGACAGGGGGCGCGTCTAGATACGCAGTATTTT,CAWSGQGARLDTQYF
NA,NA,TRBV6-4,TRBJ2-2,TGTGCCAGCAGTGCTCTAGCCGGAGAGACCGGGGAGCTGTTTTTT,CASSALAGETGELFF
NA,NA,TRBV11-2,TRBJ2-3,TGTGCCAGCACGCAAGGGGTCCTCCTCCCGTATTTT,CASTQGVLLPYF
NA,TRBD2,TRBV29-1,TRBJ2-1,TGCAGCACTAGCGGGGGGGGAGGTCTCAATGAGCAGTTCTTC,CSTSGGGGLNEQFF
NA,NA,TRBV6-1,TRBJ1-4,TGTGCCAGCAGTGGGGGGGATGCAACTAATGAAAAACTGTTTTTT,CASSGGDATNEKLFF
NA,NA,TRBV27,TRBJ2-1,TGTGCCAGCAGTTCCCGGACTGACCGAGCTATTCAGTTCTTC,CASSSRTDRAIQFF
once,TRBD2,TRBV27,TRBJ2-3,TGTGCCAGCAGGGCGGGACTAGCGGGGATAACAGATACGCAGTATTTT,CASRAGLAGITDTQYF